These 9 T cell receptor beta chains were sequenced from one sample in a study of Ad26.COV2.S vaccination and SARS-CoV-2 variants (dated by TCRdb to the early 2020s). Libraries were constructed by the immunoSEQ multiplex PCR assay. TCRdb mirrors the immuneACCESS table, restricted to in-frame sequences. Some clones are absent from its copies; in checked studies, under half trace to an unresolved V gene, and the reason for the others is unknown. The sample table holds about 440,000 clones, of which about 90% were seen once. Roughly 4% of the sample belongs to the ten largest clones. Taken with the paper, the label for treatment or condition translates to: roughly 20 received Ad26.COV2.S at low or high dose, single or two shots; five or six received placebo; per-sample allocation not given. For vaccine and placebo recipients, the sequenced repertoires came from samples collected on day 63 after the first injection.

The source material was peripheral blood, sampled in a trial of Ad26.COV2.S vaccine versus placebo. The receptors were sampled from a person aged 18-65 years who received the Ad26.COV2.S COVID-19 vaccine or a placebo.

The count of this clone is one. The genes are TRBV2 and TRBJ2-5, with TRBD2 matching 15 bases. This CDR3 region has 14 residues. Germline V lookup: CDR1 SNHLY, CDR2 FYNNEI. The ends lost 7 bases at V and 7 bases at J; junction bases unmatched: 4. The CDR3 spells CASMPGLAGGTQYF. CDR3 nucleotides: TGTGCCAGCATGCCGGGACTAGCGGGGGGGACCCAGTACTTC.

The V call is TRBV5-4, the J call TRBJ1-6, with 7 bases that match TRBD1. The CDR3 has 16 amino acids. Germline-derived CDR1 and CDR2 are SGHNT and YYREEE (reference sequence). Germline trimming cut 6 bases from V and 2 bases from J; bases unmatched to any gene: 8. The CDR3 region has the DNA TGTGCCAGCACCCTAACAGGGGACCCCTATAATTCACCCCTCCACTTT. Translating it yields CASTLTGDPYNSPLHF.

The chain has TRBV5-6 and TRBJ2-1, with 8 bases that match TRBD1. Germline loops: CDR1 SGHDT, CDR2 YYEEEE. The J segment lost 2 bases and the V segment lost 5 bases, leaving 0 bases of the junction unmatched. The CDR3 sequence is 13 residues long. The DNA of the CDR3 is TGTGCCAGCAGGGGACAGGCCTACAATGAGCAGTTCTTC. It is translated as CASRGQAYNEQFF.

This clone was seen a few times. V usage is TRBV3-1 (or the pseudogene TRBV3-2) and J usage is TRBJ1-2; D not certain. Germline CDR1 and CDR2: LGHDT and YNNKEL (reference sequence). V was cut by 1 base and J by 9 bases, with 12 bases left in between. This CDR3 comprises 13 residues. DNA of the CDR3: TGTGCCAGCAGCCAAGTCGATAAAGGGAGCTACACCTTC. It translates to CASSQVDKGSYTF.

The rearrangement links TRBV6-2 or TRBV6-3 to TRBJ2-5; D uncertain. CDR1 is MNHEY and CDR2 is SVGEGT in the germline V gene. CDR3 length: 15 amino acids. Trimming left V 2 bases short and J 0 bases short, with 10 bases between. The CDR3 reads CASSYMSGYQETQYF. In DNA form, the CDR3 reads TGTGCCAGCAGTTACATGTCGGGCTACCAAGAGACCCAGTACTTC.

V usage is TRBV5-1 and J usage is TRBJ2-7, with D possibly matching TRBD2 (6 bases). V lost 6 bases and J 4 bases, leaving 14 bases between the germline ends. This CDR3 contains 13 residues. Germline values: CDR1 SGHRS, CDR2 YFSETQ. The CDR3, as DNA: TGCGCCAGCAAGCTCGGAGGGGTGTACGAGCAGTACTTC. Translated: CASKLGGVYEQYF. Full variable domain (missing parts from reference TRBV5-1 and TRBJ2-7): KAGVTQTPRYLIKTRGQQVTLSCSPISGHRSVSWYQQTPGQGLQFLFEYFSETQRNKGNFPGRFSGRQFSNSRSEMNVSTLELGDSALYLCASKLGGVYEQYFGPGTRLTVT.

CDR3 bases: TGTGCCAGCAGCTTTGCCCGGGACGAAGCCCTCGGAGGAAACACCATATATTTT. Translation: CASSFARDEALGGNTIYF. This chain uses TRBV7-9 with TRBJ1-3, with D tentatively TRBD1 (5 bases). V was trimmed by 3 bases and J by 4 bases, leaving 22 bases between them. CDR3 length: 18 amino acids. From germline, CDR1 is SEHNR and CDR2 FQNEAQ (reference sequence).

This chain uses TRBV7-2 with TRBJ2-7; 11 bases align to TRBD2. Germline V gene data show CDR1 as SGHTA and CDR2 as FQGNSA. V trimming: 2 bases; J trimming: 4 bases; junction bases outside the gene matches: 7. The CDR3 loop spans 16 amino acids. This chain's CDR3 is CASSLRSGTSGYEQYF. CDR3 DNA: TGTGCCAGCAGCTTAAGGTCCGGGACTAGCGGATACGAGCAGTACTTC.

This rearrangement joins TRBV11-2 to TRBJ2-3; no firm D call. The CDR3 sequence is 14 residues long. The germline V gene encodes CDR1 SGHAT and CDR2 FQNNGV. Trimming took off 8 bases at V and 0 bases at J, with 12 bases between the two ends. The CDR3 DNA reads as TGTGCCAGCGGTCTTGGTGCTAGCACAGATACGCAGTATTTT. This codes for CASGLGASTDTQYF.